The clone carrying this T cell receptor (beta chain) was observed a handful of times. The antigen is undetermined. These data come from a study of OX40 agonist ivuxolimab in advanced cancers. Study-level points and caveats: Expanded peripheral T cells had an undetermined antigen specificity. Those patients achieving a partial response at 0.1-3.0 mg/kg showed among the lowest clonal expansion.

The CDR3 runs to 13 residues. Trimming shortened V by 5 bases and J by 3 bases, and 11 bases separated the two germline ends. The V gene's germline CDR1 is SGHRS and CDR2 YFSETQ. Using immunoSEQ multiplex PCR, the repertoire was profiled, and TCRdb retains in-frame clones only, with some absent. The repertoire consists of approximately 57,000 clones, with around 90% occurring once and the leading ten covering 11%. The source was CD4+ or CD8+ T cells sorted from blood, collected in a trial of the OX40 agonist ivuxolimab. This TCR was sampled from an adult with an advanced solid tumor such as melanoma, head and neck, liver or kidney cancer. The chain links TRBV5-1 to TRBJ1-1; D ambiguous. CDR3 residues: CASSAGGDTEAFF. The DNA for the CDR3 is TGCGCCAGCAGTGCGGGCGGTGACACTGAAGCTTTCTTT.